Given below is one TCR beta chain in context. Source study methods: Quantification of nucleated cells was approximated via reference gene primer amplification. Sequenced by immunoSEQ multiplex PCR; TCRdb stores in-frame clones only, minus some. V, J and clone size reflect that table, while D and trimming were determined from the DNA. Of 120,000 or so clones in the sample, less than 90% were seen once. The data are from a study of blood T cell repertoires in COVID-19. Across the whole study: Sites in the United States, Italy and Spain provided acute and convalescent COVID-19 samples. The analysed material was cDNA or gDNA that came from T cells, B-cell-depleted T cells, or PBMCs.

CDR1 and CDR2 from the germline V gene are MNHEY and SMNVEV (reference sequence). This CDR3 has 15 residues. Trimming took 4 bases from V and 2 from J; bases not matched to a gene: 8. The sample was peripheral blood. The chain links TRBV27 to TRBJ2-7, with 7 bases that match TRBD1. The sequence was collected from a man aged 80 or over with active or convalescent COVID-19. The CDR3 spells CASSYTGALAYEQYF. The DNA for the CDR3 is TGTGCCAGCAGTTACACAGGGGCGCTAGCCTACGAGCAGTACTTC.